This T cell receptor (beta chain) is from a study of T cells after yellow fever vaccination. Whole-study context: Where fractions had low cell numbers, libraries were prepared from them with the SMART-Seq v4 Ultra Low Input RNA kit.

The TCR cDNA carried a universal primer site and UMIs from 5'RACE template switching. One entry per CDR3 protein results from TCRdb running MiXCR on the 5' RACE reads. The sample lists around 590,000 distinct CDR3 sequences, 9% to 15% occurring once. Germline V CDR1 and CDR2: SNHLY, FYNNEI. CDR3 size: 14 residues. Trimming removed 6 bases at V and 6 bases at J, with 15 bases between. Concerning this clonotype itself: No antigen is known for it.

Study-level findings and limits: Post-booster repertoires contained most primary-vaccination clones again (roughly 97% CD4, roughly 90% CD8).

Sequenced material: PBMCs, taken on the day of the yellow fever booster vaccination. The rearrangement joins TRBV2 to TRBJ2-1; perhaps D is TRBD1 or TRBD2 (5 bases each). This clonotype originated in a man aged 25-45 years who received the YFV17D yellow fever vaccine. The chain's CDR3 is CASSPGTIGNEQFF. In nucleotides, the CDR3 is TGTGCCAGCAGCCCCGGGACGATTGGCAATGAGCAGTTCTTC.